Below, one T cell receptor beta chain is given with its context. No antigen is known for it. One end of the junction is discordant with germline, which a read error may explain. The data belong to a study of cytomegalovirus exposure and HLA in healthy donors. Study-wide results and limits: A later analysis reported that several of the most significant clusters appeared to be linked to common viral pathogens, among them Epstein-Barr virus. An analysis done earlier found most TCR beta V segments productive about 87% or about 30% of the time. According to the study, roughly 160 TCR beta chains were cytomegalovirus-associated.

This PCR relied on a set of 60 Vbeta primers and 13 Jbeta primers. Clones were sequenced by immunoSEQ multiplex PCR, and TCRdb holds only the in-frame ones, with some missing. The data show roughly 150,000 clones, roughly 80% seen once. CDR3 length: 14 residues. Germline V gives CDR1 SSHAT, CDR2 FNYEAQ (reference sequence). The source material was PBMCs. The sequence was collected from a girl aged 5 to 17 in good health and CMV-seropositive. This chain joins TRBV7-7 and TRBJ2-7; D perhaps matches TRBD1 (5 bases). CDR3 loop: CASSLGDRGHEQYF. The CDR3 DNA reads TGTGCTAGCAGCTTAGGAGACAGAGGCCACGAGCAGTACTTC.